This entry lists 20 T cell receptor beta chains sequenced from one sample in a study of CD8+ T cells in alopecia areata. Sequencing used cDNA as its template, made by extracting RNA and reverse transcribing it. TCRdb keeps only in-frame clones here, not all; method: immunoSEQ multiplex PCR. This table holds 90,000 to 120,000 clones, 65% to 85% found once. Treatment indicated: oral pan-JAK inhibitor, 5-10 mg twice daily. The source material was CD8+ T cells sorted from blood, sampled at week 24, from a patient treated with tofacitinib. These TCRs come from a human donor with alopecia areata.

The CDR3 reads CASSQDPGVTEAFF. Here the CDR3 DNA reads TGCGCCAGCAGCCAAGATCCGGGCGTCACTGAAGCTTTCTTT. V usage is TRBV4-1 and J usage is TRBJ1-1; D ambiguous. Germline assignment: CDR1 MGHRA and CDR2 YSYEKL. This CDR3 is 14 amino acids long. V was clipped by 0 bases and J by 4 bases, with 9 bases between them.

This rearrangement joins TRBV10-2 to TRBJ2-5; 12 nucleotides agree with TRBD1. The CDR3 runs to 17 residues. Germline V lookup: CDR1 WSHSY, CDR2 SAAADI. V shed 3 bases, J shed 5 bases, and the junction held 10 bases outside the gene matches. CDR3: CASSERDRGRGGETQYF. CDR3 coding DNA: TGCGCCAGCAGTGAAAGGGACAGGGGGCGCGGAGGGGAGACCCAGTACTTC.

This rearrangement joins TRBV27 to TRBJ2-5; 11 nucleotides agree with TRBD2. The junction had 19 bases not matched to a gene; V was cut back by 6 bases and J by 1 base. This CDR3 comprises 20 residues. Germline values: CDR1 MNHEY, CDR2 SMNVEV (reference sequence). The CDR3 is CASRQLAGGPGVLFQETQYF. CDR3 bases: TGTGCCAGCAGACAATTAGCGGGGGGGCCCGGGGTCCTGTTCCAAGAGACCCAGTACTTC.

The chain uses TRBV7-9 and TRBJ2-2; possible D gene TRBD1, 5 bases. This CDR3 has 14 amino acids. Per germline, CDR1 SEHNR and CDR2 FQNEAQ (reference sequence). V lost 5 bases and J lost 4, with 11 bases in between. As DNA, the CDR3 is TGTGCCAGCAGCATAGACAGCAGCACCGGGGAGCTGTTTTTT. This sequence encodes CASSIDSSTGELFF.

This rearrangement joins TRBV12-5 to TRBJ2-7; D is possibly TRBD2 (5 bases). The V gene's germline CDR1 is LGHNT and CDR2 FRNRAP. V was clipped by 5 bases and J by 7 bases, with 24 bases between them. The CDR3 is 16 residues long. The CDR3 protein is CASGLRISRGGIEQYF. The CDR3 DNA follows: TGTGCTAGTGGTCTTCGGATCAGCCGGGGTGGTATTGAGCAGTACTTC.

This clone was detected a few times. This chain uses TRBV29-1 with TRBJ2-1; D unresolved. The CDR3 spans 14 residues. Trimming took 3 bases from V and 7 from J, leaving 16 bases between them. CDR1 SQVTM and CDR2 ANQGSEA come from the germline V gene. CDR3 DNA sequence: TGCAGCGTTGACCGACTCAAACCGTTAAATGAGCAGTTCTTC. Its translation: CSVDRLKPLNEQFF.

The genes are TRBV29-1 and TRBJ2-4, with D maybe TRBD2 (6 bases). Germline assignment: CDR1 SQVTM and CDR2 ANQGSEA. V shed 4 bases and J shed 1 base, with 20 bases lying between them. The CDR3 spans 17 residues. The CDR3 nucleotides read TGCAGCGTTGTGGTGGTGGGAGGCGGCTTGGCCAAAAACATTCAGTACTTC. This encodes CSVVVVGGGLAKNIQYF.

This clone was counted between two and nine times. V is TRBV4-1 and J is TRBJ1-2; D remains unclear. Germline CDR1 MGHRA, CDR2 YSYEKL. The length of the CDR3 is 14 residues. V was pared by 0 bases and J by 4 bases, with 9 bases between. The CDR3 is CASSQDEGPYGYTF. In DNA, the CDR3 is TGCGCCAGCAGCCAAGATGAAGGACCCTATGGCTACACCTTC.

The gene calls are TRBV19 and TRBJ2-2, with 7 bases matching TRBD2. The V segment lost 5 bases and the J segment 6 bases; nucleotides outside the gene matches: 15. The CDR3 has 17 amino acids. Germline CDR1 reads LNHDA; CDR2 reads SQIVND (reference sequence). The CDR3 spells CASSSLGLGLVPGELFF. In DNA form, the CDR3 reads TGTGCCAGTAGTTCCCTAGGACTAGGACTTGTACCCGGGGAGCTGTTTTTT.

The V call is TRBV5-1, the J call TRBJ2-7, with D tentatively TRBD1 (7 bases). Looked up from germline, CDR1 is SGHRS and CDR2 is YFSETQ. The CDR3 consists of 15 residues. V was clipped by 5 bases and J by 1 base, with 16 bases between them. This CDR3 reads CASRAGGQTSYEQYF. The CDR3 DNA reads as TGCGCCAGCAGAGCCGGGGGACAGACTTCCTACGAGCAGTACTTC.

This clone showed up just once. This chain links TRBV7-9 with TRBJ1-1; TRBD1 aligns across 9 bases. J lost 6 bases, V lost 1 base, and 15 bases had no gene match. This CDR3 is built from 18 residues. Looked up from germline, CDR1 is SEHNR and CDR2 is FQNEAQ (reference sequence). The CDR3 coding sequence is TGTGCCAGCAGCTTAGGAGGTTCGTTGGGGGACAGGGACCCTGAAGCTTTCTTT. It yields the protein CASSLGGSLGDRDPEAFF.

V gene TRBV5-4 combines with J gene TRBJ2-5; 11 bases line up with TRBD2. The CDR3 spans 16 residues. With 4 bases clipped from V and 3 bases from J, the junction kept 8 bases outside the gene matches. The germline CDR1 and CDR2 sequences are SGHNT and YYREEE (reference sequence). CDR3 residues: CASSTLAGGHKETQYF. Written as DNA, the CDR3 is TGTGCCAGCAGCACATTAGCGGGGGGGCATAAAGAGACCCAGTACTTC. Using reference TRBV5-4 and TRBJ2-5 for the parts outside the CDR3, the full variable domain is ETGVTQSPTHLIKTRGQQVTLRCSSQSGHNTVSWYQQALGQGPQFIFQYYREEENGRGNFPPRFSGLQFPNYSSELNVNALELDDSALYLCASSTLAGGHKETQYFGPGTRLLVL.

The chain has TRBV6-5 and TRBJ2-7; D perhaps matches TRBD1 (6 bases). This CDR3 region has 16 residues. The germline gives CDR1 MNHEY, CDR2 SVGAGI. V was shortened by 0 bases and J by 2 bases, with 14 bases between the two germline ends. This CDR3 is CASSYSPTGGPYEQYF. CDR3 nucleotides: TGTGCCAGCAGTTACTCGCCTACTGGGGGCCCCTACGAGCAGTACTTC.

This chain uses TRBV25-1 with TRBJ1-5; no firm D call. The CDR3 contains 13 residues. Germline lookup yields CDR1 MGHDK and CDR2 SYGVNS. With 3 bases removed from V and 2 bases from J, the gap between germline ends came to 5 bases. The CDR3 sequence is CASSERGNQPQHF. As DNA, the CDR3 is TGTGCCAGCAGTGAGAGGGGCAATCAGCCCCAGCATTTT.

The rearrangement joins TRBV19 to TRBJ1-1; D is possibly TRBD1 (6 bases). Germline assignment: CDR1 LNHDA and CDR2 SQIVND (reference sequence). V gave up 9 bases and J gave up 4 bases, with 27 bases separating them. The CDR3 is made up of 17 amino acids. The CDR3 sequence: CASEGHGTPPIGTEAFF. DNA of the CDR3: TGTGCCAGCGAAGGACACGGGACACCACCTATCGGCACTGAAGCTTTCTTT. Looking up the rest from reference TRBV19 and TRBJ1-1 gives the full variable domain: DGGITQSPKYLFRKEGQNVTLSCEQNLNHDAMYWYRQDPGQGLRLIYYSQIVNDFQKGDIAEGYSVSREKKESFPLTVTSAQKNPTAFYLCASEGHGTPPIGTEAFFGQGTRLTVV.

The chain carries TRBV4-3 and TRBJ2-1, with 8 bases fitting TRBD2. Germline CDR1 is LGHNA and CDR2 is YSLEER. V was clipped by 1 base and J by 2 bases; unmatched bases: 4. This CDR3 contains 16 residues. The DNA of the CDR3 is TGCGCCAGCAGCCAAGGTCTCGGGGGGGCCTACAATGAGCAGTTCTTC. Translated: CASSQGLGGAYNEQFF.

This chain connects TRBV9 to TRBJ1-1, with 9 bases matching TRBD1. After removal of 4 bases from V and 3 bases from J, the junction contained 7 bases not matched to a gene. This CDR3 is 15 amino acids long. Germline values: CDR1 SGDLS, CDR2 YYNGEE. As DNA, the CDR3 is TGTGCCAGCAGCCCCTGGACAGGGGTTCACACTGAAGCTTTCTTT. This gives the protein CASSPWTGVHTEAFF. Looking up the rest from reference TRBV9 and TRBJ1-1 gives the full variable domain: DSGVTQTPKHLITATGQRVTLRCSPRSGDLSVYWYQQSLDQGLQFLIQYYNGEERAKGNILERFSAQQFPDLHSELNLSSLELGDSALYFCASSPWTGVHTEAFFGQGTRLTVV.

The rearrangement joins TRBV30 to TRBJ2-5; TRBD2 agrees at 7 bases. The end of the DNA aligns better with TRBJ2-7, so the J call may be wrong. The CDR3 runs 13 residues. CDR1 GTSNPN and CDR2 SVGIG come from the germline V gene (reference sequence). The CDR3 sequence is CAWSGGLGYEQYF. The CDR3 coding sequence is TGTGCCTGGAGTGGTGGACTAGGCTACGAGCAGTACTTC.

The chain recombines TRBV7-9 with TRBJ1-1; unclear D gene. The CDR3 has 13 amino acids. Germline V gene sequence: CDR1 SEHNR, CDR2 FQNEAQ (reference sequence). V was pared by 5 bases and J by 0 bases, with 7 bases between. The CDR3 region has the DNA TGTGCCAGCAGCACATCACTGAACACTGAAGCTTTCTTT. The encoded protein is CASSTSLNTEAFF.

J is TRBJ1-1 and V is TRBV6-5, with D maybe TRBD1 (5 bases). The germline CDR1 and CDR2 sequences are MNHEY and SVGAGI. Trimming took 3 bases from V and 0 from J, leaving 11 bases between them. The CDR3 length is 15 residues. The CDR3 bases are TGTGCCAGCAGTTATTCACAGGCGTTGAACACTGAAGCTTTCTTT. Translated, it gives CASSYSQALNTEAFF.